This TCR beta chain comes out of a study of monozygotic twins with inflammatory bowel disease. Reprocessing the 5' RACE reads, TCRdb reports a single entry for every CDR3 protein and omits DNA. Its listing shows some 130,000 distinct CDR3 sequences. Unsorted whole blood yielded the total RNA, with T cells left unselected. The CDR3 contains 16 residues. Germline V gene data show CDR1 as LGHNA and CDR2 as YSLEER. The TCR sequence derives from a human donor with ulcerative colitis or Crohn's disease, or a healthy co-twin of an affected twin (not recorded which). The chain uses TRBV4-3 and TRBJ1-1. Sample: blood. CDR3 loop: CASSQENRLGHTEAFF.